This is a list of T cell receptor beta chains from one sample in a study of T cell responses to AZD1222 COVID-19 vaccine. Generated by immunoSEQ multiplex PCR, the TCRdb table keeps only in-frame clones and is missing some. This table holds about 91,000 clones, about 88% found once. The material was peripheral blood, obtained on day 0 of AZD1222 vaccination. These receptors all come from an adult in good health. Each CDR3 is given with its conserved first and last residue. Each record gives: clone size, V gene, J gene, D gene, CDR3 protein, CDR3 DNA. The D gene is left open where the match is weak. The size entry is marked missing in some rows and otherwise reads once, few, many or a size class.

.,TRBV6-5,TRBJ2-1,TRBD1,CASKPGQVNYNEQFF,TGTGCCAGCAAGCCCGGACAGGTCAACTACAATGAGCAGTTCTTC
.,TRBV7-8,TRBJ1-1,.,CASSPRTANTEAFF,TGTGCCAGCAGCCCCAGGACGGCTAACACTGAAGCTTTCTTT
.,TRBV11-3,TRBJ2-6,.,CASSLSGRSPHESGANVLTF,TGTGCCAGCAGCTTATCTGGCCGCTCACCCCACGAATCTGGGGCCAACGTCCTGACTTTC
.,TRBV27,TRBJ1-5,TRBD1,CASSSTGYRLNQPQHF,TGTGCCAGCAGCTCGACAGGGTATAGATTGAATCAGCCCCAGCATTTT
.,TRBV2,TRBJ2-1,.,CASRPLQSRNEQFF,TGTGCCAGCAGGCCCCTGCAGAGTCGGAATGAGCAGTTCTTC
.,TRBV11-2,TRBJ2-1,TRBD1,CASSLLGGPSSYNEQFF,TGTGCCAGCAGCTTATTAGGGGGCCCTTCTTCATACAATGAGCAGTTCTTC
once,TRBV5-1,TRBJ2-2,TRBD1,CASSSRGRSNTGELFF,TGCGCCAGCAGCTCCAGGGGGCGTTCGAACACCGGGGAGCTGTTTTTT
.,TRBV4-1,TRBJ1-4,TRBD1,CASSQQQGVNEKLFF,TGCGCCAGCAGCCAACAACAGGGGGTTAATGAAAAACTGTTTTTT
.,TRBV19,TRBJ1-1,TRBD1,CASSIALYRGVNTEAFF,TGTGCCAGTAGTATAGCCTTATACAGGGGGGTGAACACTGAAGCTTTCTTT
.,TRBV28,TRBJ2-7,.,CASSFSRAGEYF,TGTGCCAGCAGTTTTTCCAGGGCTGGTGAGTACTTC
.,TRBV5-1,TRBJ2-1,TRBD2,CASSPPGLEFYNEQFF,TGCGCCAGCAGCCCCCCGGGACTAGAGTTCTACAATGAGCAGTTCTTC
.,TRBV19,TRBJ1-2,TRBD1,CASSIGAGGNGYTF,TGTGCCAGTAGTATAGGAGCAGGGGGCAATGGCTACACCTTC
.,TRBV25-1,TRBJ2-1,TRBD2,CASTGTRYNEQFF,TGTGCCAGCACCGGGACTAGATACAATGAGCAGTTCTTC
once,TRBV7-6,TRBJ2-3,TRBD2,CASSLARAGGPGTDTQYF,TGTGCCAGCAGCTTAGCGAGAGCGGGAGGGCCGGGCACAGATACGCAGTATTTT
.,TRBV10-3,TRBJ1-1,.,CAISGRSNTEAFF,TGTGCCATCAGTGGACGGTCGAACACTGAAGCTTTCTTT
.,TRBV7-3,TRBJ2-2,TRBD1,CASSLTSQGANTGELFF,TGTGCCAGCAGCTTAACGTCGCAGGGGGCTAACACCGGGGAGCTGTTTTTT
.,TRBV2,TRBJ2-3,TRBD2,CASSQGLAGGADTQYF,TGTGCCAGCAGCCAGGGACTAGCGGGAGGCGCAGATACGCAGTATTTT
.,TRBV9,TRBJ1-4,.,CASSGPPTNEKLFF,TGTGCCAGCAGCGGCCCCCCCACTAATGAAAAACTGTTTTTT
.,TRBV12-3/TRBV12-4,TRBJ1-4,.,CASSRGLNEKLFF,TGTGCCAGCAGTCGGGGGCTGAATGAAAAACTGTTTTTT
medium-sized,TRBV9,TRBJ2-1,.,CASSDPRGGIASYNEQFF,TGTGCCAGCAGCGACCCGCGGGGCGGGATAGCCTCCTACAATGAGCAGTTCTTC
.,TRBV4-2,TRBJ2-3,.,CASSQEMGHRNTQYF,TGTGCCAGCAGCCAAGAAATGGGTCACCGTAATACGCAGTATTTT
.,TRBV2,TRBJ1-2,.,CASSEGARGTYGYTF,TGTGCCAGCAGTGAAGGGGCCAGAGGGACTTATGGCTACACCTTC
few,TRBV12-3/TRBV12-4,TRBJ1-5,.,CASSLEGPPQHF,TGTGCCAGCAGTTTGGAGGGCCCGCCCCAGCATTTT
few,TRBV2,TRBJ1-5,.,CASRQDGQPQHF,TGTGCCAGCAGACAAGATGGTCAGCCCCAGCATTTT
.,TRBV7-9,TRBJ1-5,.,CASTAGVGQPQHF,TGTGCCAGCACCGCAGGGGTCGGACAGCCCCAGCATTTT
.,TRBV2,TRBJ2-3,.,CASTRDRSTDTQYF,TGTGCCAGCACGCGGGATCGTAGCACAGATACGCAGTATTTT
.,TRBV6-5,TRBJ1-3,.,CASSDGPSGNTIYF,TGTGCCAGCAGCGACGGACCGTCAGGAAACACCATATATTTT
.,TRBV11-2,TRBJ2-7,.,CASSLRDRSYEQYF,TGTGCCAGCAGCTTAAGAGACAGGTCCTACGAGCAGTACTTC
.,TRBV5-1,TRBJ1-1,.,CASSADSSNTEAFF,TGCGCCAGCAGCGCCGACAGCTCGAACACTGAAGCTTTCTTT
.,TRBV6-5,TRBJ2-7,.,CASSYDSPYEQYF,TGTGCCAGCAGTTACGACAGCCCCTACGAGCAGTACTTC
.,TRBV28,TRBJ2-7,.,CASSLMDEQYF,TGTGCCAGCAGTTTAATGGACGAGCAGTACTTC
.,TRBV3-1/TRBV3-2,TRBJ1-5,.,CASSQDTQGRAPQHF,TGTGCCAGCAGCCAAGATACCCAGGGACGGGCGCCCCAGCATTTT
.,TRBV7-9,TRBJ2-1,TRBD2,CASSLGLAQEQFF,TGTGCCAGCAGCTTGGGACTAGCGCAAGAGCAGTTCTTC
.,TRBV28,TRBJ1-4,.,CASSSPENPRGEKLFF,TGTGCCAGCAGTTCGCCCGAGAACCCACGTGGTGAAAAACTGTTTTTT
.,TRBV28,TRBJ1-5,.,CASSGTHSNQPQHF,TGTGCCAGCAGCGGGACTCATAGCAATCAGCCCCAGCATTTT
.,TRBV6-4,TRBJ1-1,.,CASSEVRGTEAFF,TGTGCCAGCAGTGAAGTGAGAGGCACTGAAGCTTTCTTT
.,TRBV6-5,TRBJ1-2,.,CASSYSTGGGYTF,TGTGCCAGCAGTTACTCGACGGGGGGTGGCTACACCTTC
.,TRBV5-4,TRBJ1-3,.,CASSLRGNSGNTIYF,TGTGCCAGCAGCTTGAGGGGCAACTCTGGAAACACCATATATTTT